This is a list of T cell receptor beta chains from one sample in a study of regulatory T cells in long-lasting Graves disease. Each CDR3 protein gets one entry after TCRdb re-called the multiplex PCR reads with MiXCR. The table has about 220,000 distinct CDR3 sequences, about 17% seen once; the top ten hold approximately 20%. The specimen was peripheral blood mononuclear cells (PBMCs), collected at new diagnosis, from a patient treated with antithyroid drugs. Receptors were obtained from a female donor with Graves disease. Each CDR3 is given with its conserved first and last residue. The order of the fields is J gene, D gene, V gene, clone size, CDR3 protein, CDR3 DNA. D genes are given only for firm matches. The size field is filled for only some rows; it gives once, few, many or a size class.

J: TRBJ2-3
D: TRBD2
V: TRBV4-1
size: -
CDR3: CASSQPGLAGGPGTDTQYF
DNA: TGCGCCAGCAGCCAACCGGGACTAGCGGGAGGGCCAGGCACAGATACGCAGTATTTT

J: TRBJ2-1
D: -
V: TRBV20-1
size: many
CDR3: CSARGPILRSSYNEQFF
DNA: TGCAGTGCTAGAGGCCCTATCCTTCGAAGCTCCTACAATGAGCAGTTCTTC

J: TRBJ1-5
D: TRBD1
V: TRBV28
size: many
CDR3: CASSRFRDRGYQPQHF
DNA: TGTGCCAGCAGTCGATTCCGGGACAGGGGGTATCAGCCCCAGCATTTT

J: TRBJ2-1
D: -
V: TRBV18
size: few
CDR3: CASSGSNEQFF
DNA: TGTGCCAGCAGCGGATCAAATGAGCAGTTCTTC

J: TRBJ2-1
D: -
V: TRBV20-1
size: many
CDR3: CSARKALASSYNEQFF
DNA: TGCAGTGCTAGAAAGGCCCTAGCGAGCTCCTACAATGAGCAGTTCTTC

J: TRBJ1-2
D: -
V: TRBV4-1
size: few
CDR3: CASSQARQRGYTF
DNA: TGCGCCAGCAGCCAAGCCCGACAGAGGGGCTACACCTTC

J: TRBJ2-6
D: -
V: TRBV6-1
size: -
CDR3: CASRRRPASGANVLTF
DNA: TGTGCCAGCAGGCGCAGGCCAGCCTCTGGGGCCAACGTCCTGACTTTC

J: TRBJ1-1
D: TRBD1
V: TRBV20-1
size: many
CDR3: CSALRGQGTEAFF
DNA: TGCAGTGCTCTCAGGGGGCAGGGGACTGAAGCTTTCTTT

J: TRBJ2-6
D: TRBD2
V: TRBV13
size: few
CDR3: CASSSPTSGRAASGANVLTF
DNA: TGTGCCAGCAGCTCGCCGACTAGCGGGAGGGCCGCCTCTGGGGCCAACGTCCTGACTTTC

J: TRBJ2-1
D: -
V: TRBV7-8
size: many
CDR3: CASSPRTPPEQFF
DNA: TGTGCCAGCAGCCCACGGACTCCCCCCGAGCAGTTCTTC

J: TRBJ1-2
D: -
V: TRBV6-1
size: many
CDR3: CASSELSAVHYGYTF
DNA: TGTGCCAGCAGTGAATTGAGTGCAGTCCACTATGGCTACACCTTC

J: TRBJ2-7
D: TRBD2
V: TRBV7-9
size: -
CDR3: CASSPRTSTYEQYF
DNA: TGTGCCAGCAGCCCAAGGACTAGCACCTACGAGCAGTACTTC

J: TRBJ2-2
D: -
V: TRBV6-5
size: many
CDR3: CASSYQQGGPNTGELFF
DNA: TGTGCCAGCAGTTACCAGCAAGGGGGGCCGAACACCGGGGAGCTGTTTTTT

J: TRBJ1-3
D: -
V: TRBV27
size: many
CDR3: CASRRTPSGNTIYF
DNA: TGTGCCAGCAGGAGAACCCCCTCTGGAAACACCATATATTTT

J: TRBJ1-6
D: TRBD1
V: TRBV11-1
size: many
CDR3: CASSLHRDRGNSPLHF
DNA: TGTGCCAGCAGCTTACACCGGGACAGGGGTAATTCACCCCTCCACTTT

J: TRBJ2-2
D: TRBD2
V: TRBV7-6
size: many
CDR3: CASSPSSGWIGELFF
DNA: TGTGCCAGCAGCCCCTCTAGCGGATGGATCGGGGAGCTGTTTTTT

J: TRBJ1-1
D: -
V: TRBV7-7
size: many
CDR3: CASSRTENTEAFF
DNA: TGTGCTAGCAGCCGCACAGAGAACACTGAAGCTTTCTTT

J: TRBJ1-4
D: -
V: TRBV28
size: many
CDR3: CASSLGRQSKLFF
DNA: TGTGCCAGCAGTTTAGGGCGACAGTCCAAGCTGTTTTTT

J: TRBJ2-7
D: -
V: TRBV6-5
size: many
CDR3: CASSYESGRNPDEQYF
DNA: TGTGCCAGCAGTTACGAGTCAGGAAGGAACCCGGACGAGCAGTACTTC

J: TRBJ1-3
D: -
V: TRBV18
size: many
CDR3: CASSPNRGGNTIYF
DNA: TGTGCCAGCTCACCAAACAGAGGAGGAAACACCATATATTTT

J: TRBJ1-2
D: -
V: TRBV28
size: many
CDR3: CASKDTKGAIGYTF
DNA: TGTGCCAGCAAAGATACCAAAGGAGCTATAGGCTACACCTTC

J: TRBJ2-1
D: -
V: TRBV18
size: many
CDR3: CASSPDPPAYNEQFF
DNA: TGTGCCAGCTCACCTGACCCCCCCGCCTACAATGAGCAGTTCTTC

J: TRBJ1-2
D: -
V: TRBV2
size: many
CDR3: CASSLGLGGDGYTF
DNA: TGTGCCAGCAGCTTGGGTTTAGGGGGAGATGGCTACACCTTC

J: TRBJ2-1
D: -
V: TRBV10-2
size: few
CDR3: CASSESKTGGIYNEQFF
DNA: TGCGCCAGCAGTGAGTCCAAGACAGGAGGGATCTACAATGAGCAGTTCTTC

J: TRBJ2-5
D: TRBD2
V: TRBV6-5
size: -
CDR3: CASSYRVLAETSVGAQETQYF
DNA: TGTGCCAGCAGTTACCGCGTCTTGGCTGAGACTAGCGTGGGGGCCCAAGAGACCCAGTACTTC

J: TRBJ2-5
D: -
V: TRBV20-1
size: many
CDR3: CSVGRVGETQYF
DNA: TGCAGTGTGGGCAGGGTGGGAGAGACCCAGTACTTC

J: TRBJ2-7
D: -
V: TRBV11-3
size: many
CDR3: CASSLATGISYEQYF
DNA: TGTGCCAGCAGCTTAGCAACAGGGATCTCCTACGAGCAGTACTTC

J: TRBJ1-4
D: TRBD1
V: TRBV5-5
size: many
CDR3: CASSPGQGREEKLFF
DNA: TGTGCCAGCAGCCCCGGACAGGGAAGGGAAGAAAAACTGTTTTTT

J: TRBJ2-1
D: TRBD2
V: TRBV20-1
size: -
CDR3: CSAASGSGGHYNEQFF
DNA: TGCAGTGCTGCCAGCGGGAGTGGGGGACACTACAATGAGCAGTTCTTC

J: TRBJ2-7
D: -
V: TRBV6-1
size: few
CDR3: CASSPPTDTYEQYF
DNA: TGTGCCAGCAGTCCTCCCACTGACACCTACGAGCAGTACTTC

J: TRBJ1-6
D: -
V: TRBV7-9
size: -
CDR3: CASGDKTLHF
DNA: TGTGCCAGCGGGGACAAGACCCTCCACTTT

J: TRBJ2-7
D: -
V: TRBV7-2
size: -
CDR3: CASSLSTDYEQYF
DNA: TGTGCCAGCAGCTTATCGACAGACTACGAGCAGTACTTC

J: TRBJ2-1
D: -
V: TRBV11-3
size: many
CDR3: CASSFPRSGTSSSYNEQFF
DNA: TGTGCCAGCAGCTTCCCCCGCTCGGGGACTTCAAGCTCCTACAATGAGCAGTTCTTC

J: TRBJ1-1
D: -
V: TRBV4-1
size: many
CDR3: CASSQASLRGTEAFF
DNA: TGCGCCAGCAGCCAAGCCAGCCTCAGAGGCACTGAAGCTTTCTTT

J: TRBJ2-7
D: -
V: TRBV6-1
size: few
CDR3: CASSEGMGAYEQYF
DNA: TGTGCCAGCAGTGAGGGTATGGGAGCCTACGAGCAGTACTTC

J: TRBJ1-2
D: TRBD1
V: TRBV5-4
size: -
CDR3: CASSPTITTGEDYGYTF
DNA: TGTGCCAGCAGCCCCACCATAACGACAGGGGAAGACTATGGCTACACCTTC

J: TRBJ2-3
D: TRBD2
V: TRBV18
size: many
CDR3: CASSPQTSVADTQYF
DNA: TGTGCCAGCTCACCTCAGACTAGCGTTGCAGATACGCAGTATTTT

J: TRBJ1-2
D: -
V: TRBV18
size: many
CDR3: CASSQDIDGYTF
DNA: TGTGCCAGCTCACAGGACATAGATGGCTACACCTTC

J: TRBJ2-1
D: -
V: TRBV7-2
size: -
CDR3: CASSLLGGHEQFF
DNA: TGTGCCAGCAGCTTATTGGGCGGGCATGAGCAGTTCTTC